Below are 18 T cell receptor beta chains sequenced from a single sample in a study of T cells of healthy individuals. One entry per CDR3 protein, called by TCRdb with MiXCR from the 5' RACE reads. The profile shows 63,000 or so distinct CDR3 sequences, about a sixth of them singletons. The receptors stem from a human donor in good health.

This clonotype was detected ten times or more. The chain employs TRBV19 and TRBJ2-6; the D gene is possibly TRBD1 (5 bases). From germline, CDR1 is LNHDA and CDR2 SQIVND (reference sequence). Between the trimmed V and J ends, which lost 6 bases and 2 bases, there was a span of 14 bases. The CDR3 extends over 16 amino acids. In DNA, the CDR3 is TGTGCCAGTAGGGGGTCAGGGAAGGCTGGGGCCAACGTCCTGACTTTC. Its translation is CASRGSGKAGANVLTF.

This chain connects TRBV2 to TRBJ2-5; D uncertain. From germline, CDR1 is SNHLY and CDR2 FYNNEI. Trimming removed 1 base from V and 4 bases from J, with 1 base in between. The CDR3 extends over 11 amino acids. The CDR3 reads CASSEVETQYF. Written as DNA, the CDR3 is TGTGCCAGCAGTGAAGTAGAGACCCAGTACTTC.

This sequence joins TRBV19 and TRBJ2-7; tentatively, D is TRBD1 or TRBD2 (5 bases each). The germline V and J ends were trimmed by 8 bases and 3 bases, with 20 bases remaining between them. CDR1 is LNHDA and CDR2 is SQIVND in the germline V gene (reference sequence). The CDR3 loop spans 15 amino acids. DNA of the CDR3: TGTGCCAGTCAACCGGGACCCGGACCCCACTACGAGCAGTACTTC. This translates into CASQPGPGPHYEQYF.

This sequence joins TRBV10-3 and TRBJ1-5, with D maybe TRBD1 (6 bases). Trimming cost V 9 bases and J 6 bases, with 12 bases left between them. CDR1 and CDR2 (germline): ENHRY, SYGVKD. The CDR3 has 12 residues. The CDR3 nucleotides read TGTGCCATGGGACAATCGGGTCAGCCCCAGCATTTT. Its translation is CAMGQSGQPQHF.

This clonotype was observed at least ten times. The CDR3 DNA follows: TGTGCCAGCAGTTACTCGACGCTCGGTAGGGGCAATGAGCAGTTCTTC. As protein: CASSYSTLGRGNEQFF. The V gene is TRBV6-5, the J gene TRBJ2-1, with D maybe TRBD1 (5 bases). Germline CDR1 MNHEY, CDR2 SVGAGI. Trimming pared 0 bases from V and 6 bases from J, leaving 15 bases between. The CDR3 covers 16 residues.

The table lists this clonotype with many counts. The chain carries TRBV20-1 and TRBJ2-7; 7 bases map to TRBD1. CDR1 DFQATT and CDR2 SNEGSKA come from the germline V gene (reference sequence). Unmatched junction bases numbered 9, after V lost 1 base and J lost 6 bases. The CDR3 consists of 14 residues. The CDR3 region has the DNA TGCAGTGCTAGAGTTTCAGGGGGACGGGCCGAGCAGTACTTC. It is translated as CSARVSGGRAEQYF.

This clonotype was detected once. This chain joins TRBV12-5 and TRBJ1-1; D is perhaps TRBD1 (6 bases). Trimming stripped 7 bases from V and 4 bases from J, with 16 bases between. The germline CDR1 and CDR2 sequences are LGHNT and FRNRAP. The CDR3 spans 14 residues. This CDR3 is CASAARRGGTEAFF. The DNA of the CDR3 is TGTGCTAGTGCCGCAAGGAGGGGGGGCACTGAAGCTTTCTTT.

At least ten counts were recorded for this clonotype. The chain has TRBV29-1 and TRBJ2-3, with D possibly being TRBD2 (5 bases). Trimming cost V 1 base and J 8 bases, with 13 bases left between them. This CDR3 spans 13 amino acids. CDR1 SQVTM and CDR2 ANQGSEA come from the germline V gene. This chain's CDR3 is CSVEVASGSTQYF. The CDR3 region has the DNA TGCAGCGTTGAAGTGGCGAGCGGTAGTACGCAGTATTTT.

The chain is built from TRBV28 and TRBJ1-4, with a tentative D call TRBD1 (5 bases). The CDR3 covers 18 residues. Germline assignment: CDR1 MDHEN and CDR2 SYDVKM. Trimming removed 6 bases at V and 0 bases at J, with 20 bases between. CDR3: CASSLLGGTSATNEKLFF. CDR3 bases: TGTGCCAGCAGCCTACTGGGGGGGACGAGTGCAACTAATGAAAAACTGTTTTTT.

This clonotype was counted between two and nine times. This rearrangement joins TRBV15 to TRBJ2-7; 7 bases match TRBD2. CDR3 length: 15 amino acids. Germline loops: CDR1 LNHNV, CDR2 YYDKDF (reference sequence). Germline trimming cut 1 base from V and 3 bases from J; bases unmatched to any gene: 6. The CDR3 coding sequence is TGTGCCACCAGCAGAGGAAGCAGGGAGGGCTACGAGCAGTACTTC. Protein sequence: CATSRGSREGYEQYF.

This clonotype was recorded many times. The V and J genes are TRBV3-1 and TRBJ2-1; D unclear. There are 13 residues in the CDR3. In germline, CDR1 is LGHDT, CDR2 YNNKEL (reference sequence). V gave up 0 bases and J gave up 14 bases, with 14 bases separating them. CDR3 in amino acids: CASSQDRGRDEFF. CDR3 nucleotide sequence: TGTGCCAGCAGCCAAGATCGTGGACGTGATGAGTTCTTC.

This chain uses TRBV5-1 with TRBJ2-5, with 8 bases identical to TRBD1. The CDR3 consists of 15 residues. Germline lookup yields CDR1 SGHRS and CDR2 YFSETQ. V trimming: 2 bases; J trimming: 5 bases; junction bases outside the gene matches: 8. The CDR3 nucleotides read TGCGCCAGCAGCTTTCGGTTGACAGGGGCGGAGACCCAGTACTTC. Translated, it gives CASSFRLTGAETQYF.

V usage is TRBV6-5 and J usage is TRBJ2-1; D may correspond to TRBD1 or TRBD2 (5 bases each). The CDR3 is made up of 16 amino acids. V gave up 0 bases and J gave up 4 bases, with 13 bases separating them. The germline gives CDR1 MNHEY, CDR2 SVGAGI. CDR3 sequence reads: CASSYSRSGTYNEQFF. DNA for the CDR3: TGTGCCAGCAGTTACTCGAGGTCTGGGACGTACAATGAGCAGTTCTTC.

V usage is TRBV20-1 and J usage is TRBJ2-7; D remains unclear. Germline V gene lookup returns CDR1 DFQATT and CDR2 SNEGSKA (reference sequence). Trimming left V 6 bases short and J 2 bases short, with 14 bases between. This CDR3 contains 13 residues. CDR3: CSAQDEDPYEQYF. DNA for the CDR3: TGCAGTGCCCAGGACGAGGACCCCTACGAGCAGTACTTC.

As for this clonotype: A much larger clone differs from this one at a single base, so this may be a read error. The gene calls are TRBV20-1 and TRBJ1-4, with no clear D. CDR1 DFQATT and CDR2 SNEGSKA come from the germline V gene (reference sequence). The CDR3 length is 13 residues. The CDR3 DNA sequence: TGCAGTGCTGCCCCGACCCTTAATGAAAAACTGATTTTT. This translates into CSAAPTLNEKLIF.

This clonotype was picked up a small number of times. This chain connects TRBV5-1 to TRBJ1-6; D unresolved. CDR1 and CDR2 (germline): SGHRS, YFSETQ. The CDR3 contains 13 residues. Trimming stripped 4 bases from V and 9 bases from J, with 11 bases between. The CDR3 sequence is CASSGSNSSPLHF. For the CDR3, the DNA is TGCGCCAGCAGCGGGTCGAATAGTTCACCCCTCCACTTT.

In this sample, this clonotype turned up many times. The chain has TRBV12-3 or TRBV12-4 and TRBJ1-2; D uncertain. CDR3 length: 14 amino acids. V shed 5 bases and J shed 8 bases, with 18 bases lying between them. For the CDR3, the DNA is TGTGCCAGCAGTCCAAGGAGGGCAGGTCAGGGCTACACCTTC. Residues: CASSPRRAGQGYTF.

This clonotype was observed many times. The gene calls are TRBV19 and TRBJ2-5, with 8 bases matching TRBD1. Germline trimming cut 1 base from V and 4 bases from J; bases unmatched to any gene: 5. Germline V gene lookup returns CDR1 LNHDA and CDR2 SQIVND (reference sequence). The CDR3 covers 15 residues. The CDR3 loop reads CASSIGDRWPETQYF. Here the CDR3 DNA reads TGTGCCAGTAGTATAGGGGACAGGTGGCCAGAGACCCAGTACTTC.